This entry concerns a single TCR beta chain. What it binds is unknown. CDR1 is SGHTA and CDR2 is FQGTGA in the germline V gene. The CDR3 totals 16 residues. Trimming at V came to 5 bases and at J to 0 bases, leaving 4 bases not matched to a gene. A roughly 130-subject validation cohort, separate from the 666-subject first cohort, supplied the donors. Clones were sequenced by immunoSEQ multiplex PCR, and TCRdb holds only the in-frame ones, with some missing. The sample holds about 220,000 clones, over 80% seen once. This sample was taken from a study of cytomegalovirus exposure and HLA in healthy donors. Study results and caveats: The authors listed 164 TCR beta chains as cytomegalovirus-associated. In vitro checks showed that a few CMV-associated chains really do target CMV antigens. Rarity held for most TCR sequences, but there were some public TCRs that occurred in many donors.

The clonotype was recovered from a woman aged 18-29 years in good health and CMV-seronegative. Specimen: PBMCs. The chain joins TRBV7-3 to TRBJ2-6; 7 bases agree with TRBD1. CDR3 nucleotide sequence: TGTGCCAGCAGCGCCGGGACAGACTCTGGGGCCAACGTCCTGACTTTC. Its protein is CASSAGTDSGANVLTF.